Reported below is one T cell receptor (beta chain). What it binds is unknown. This entry belongs to a study of beta chain features in type 1 diabetes. In the study overall: All samples yielded some 110 million examined sorted cells. Findings and limits, study-wide: Possible PCR preference for shorter templates applied equally to patients and controls.

Germline CDR1 and CDR2: LNHDA and SQIVND (reference sequence). Trimming cost V 5 bases and J 7 bases, with 18 bases left between them. CDR3 size: 15 residues. Isolated RNA was reverse transcribed in full, so expressed TCRB transcripts were sequenced. The table came from immunoSEQ multiplex PCR; TCRdb's copy has only in-frame clones and leaves some out. In the table there are around 44,000 clones, under 65% of which are singletons. The sequence was obtained from a woman between 18 and 29 years old in good health. The sample consisted of Tregs from blood. This sequence joins TRBV19 and TRBJ2-1, with a weak D call TRBD2 (6 bases). CDR3 nucleotide sequence: TGTGCCAGTAGTCCAACAAGAGCGGGCGCGAATGAGCAGTTCTTC. It encodes CASSPTRAGANEQFF.